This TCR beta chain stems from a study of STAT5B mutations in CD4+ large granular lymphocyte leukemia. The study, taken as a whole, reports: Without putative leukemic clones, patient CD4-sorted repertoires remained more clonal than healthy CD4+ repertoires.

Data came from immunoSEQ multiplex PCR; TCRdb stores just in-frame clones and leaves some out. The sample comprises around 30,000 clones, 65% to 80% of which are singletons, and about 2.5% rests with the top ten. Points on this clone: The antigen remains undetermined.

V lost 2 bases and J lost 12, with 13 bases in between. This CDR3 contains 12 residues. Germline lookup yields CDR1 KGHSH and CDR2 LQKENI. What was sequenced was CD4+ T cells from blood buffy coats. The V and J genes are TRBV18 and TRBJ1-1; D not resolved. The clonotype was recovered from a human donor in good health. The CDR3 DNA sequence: TGTGCCAGCTCACCAGCTTCGACGACGCCTTTCTTT. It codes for CASSPASTTPFF.